The clone carrying this TCR beta chain has a handful of counts. Its antigen remains unidentified. Isolation per sample recovered at least 6 million PBMCs. The data belong to a study of blood T cells in healthy people across ages. Whole-study findings and limits: TCR beta diversity was tightly associated with the proportion of naive T cells. With age, beta diversity per million T cells declined roughly linearly, significantly by 40.

The CDR3 extends over 16 amino acids. Germline CDR1 SQVTM, CDR2 ANQGSEA. The trim removed 4 bases at V and 4 bases at J, leaving 14 bases unmatched. Through a sample-barcoded 5' primer and a J-beta primer mix, a second PCR was run for about 7 to 12 cycles. MiXCR was run by TCRdb on the 5' RACE reads, yielding one entry per CDR3 protein. The sample holds some 1.5 million distinct CDR3 sequences; 42% are singletons and the top ten take around 4%. Source material: blood. This receptor was taken from a woman under 30 in good health. This chain uses TRBV29-1 with TRBJ1-2, with 8 positions matching TRBD1. CDR3 nucleotide sequence: TGCAGCGTTGGGACCTCAGGGACAGGCAAGACCTATGGCTACACCTTC. Translation gives CSVGTSGTGKTYGYTF.